This is a list of T cell receptor beta chains from one sample in a study of cytomegalovirus exposure and HLA in healthy donors. Method: immunoSEQ multiplex PCR; TCRdb's copy keeps in-frame clones and lacks some. The data show approximately 150,000 clones, approximately 80% seen once. Sequenced sample: PBMCs. Every receptor here comes from a woman aged 40-49 years in good health and CMV-seronegative. Both conserved end residues are part of each CDR3. Fields, in order: J gene, clone size, D gene, V gene, CDR3 protein, CDR3 DNA. The D gene is left open where the match is weak. Rows give clone size only sometimes, using once, few, many, or a class for an expanded clone.

TRBJ2-2,.,TRBD2,TRBV5-4,CASSFRSGGGGELFF,TGTGCCAGCAGCTTCCGTAGCGGGGGAGGCGGGGAGCTGTTTTTT
TRBJ1-1,.,TRBD1,TRBV7-2,CASSSGGSNTEAFF,TGTGCCAGCAGCTCAGGGGGCTCGAACACTGAAGCTTTCTTT
TRBJ1-6,.,.,TRBV11-3,CASSFRQVGSSPLHF,TGTGCCAGCAGCTTCAGGCAGGTTGGGTCTTCACCCCTCCACTTT
TRBJ2-5,.,TRBD2,TRBV7-2,CASSTRSGEAKTQYF,TGTGCCAGCAGCACGCGTAGCGGGGAGGCAAAGACCCAGTACTTC
TRBJ2-5,.,.,TRBV12-5,CASGLPRLTQETQYF,TGTGCTAGCGGTTTGCCTAGACTCACCCAAGAGACCCAGTACTTC
TRBJ2-7,.,TRBD2,TRBV7-2,CASSLEGGSFEEQYF,TGTGCCAGCAGCTTAGAGGGCGGGAGCTTCGAAGAGCAGTACTTC
TRBJ1-2,.,.,TRBV19,CASSIGGNYGYTF,TGTGCCAGTAGTATAGGTGGCAACTATGGCTACACCTTC
TRBJ1-5,.,.,TRBV19,CASSRNRDGHNQPQHF,TGTGCCAGTAGTAGAAACAGGGACGGCCACAATCAGCCCCAGCATTTT
TRBJ1-6,.,.,TRBV28,CASSFRGGGNNSPLHF,TGTGCCAGCAGTTTTCGGGGAGGCGGTAATAATTCACCCCTCCACTTT
TRBJ2-7,.,TRBD2,TRBV7-8,CASSLALAGSEQYF,TGTGCCAGCAGCTTAGCCCTAGCGGGTAGCGAGCAGTACTTC
TRBJ2-2,.,TRBD1,TRBV7-6,CASSLGTGGAPGELFF,TGTGCCAGCAGCCTAGGGACAGGGGGCGCCCCCGGGGAGCTGTTTTTT
TRBJ2-2,.,.,TRBV29-1,CSVRRQGAGELFF,TGCAGCGTTAGGCGCCAAGGGGCCGGGGAGCTGTTTTTT
TRBJ2-7,.,TRBD1,TRBV5-4,CASSLRQGSYEQYF,TGTGCCAGCAGCTTGAGACAGGGCTCCTACGAGCAGTACTTC
TRBJ2-2,.,.,TRBV10-3,CAISTGTRTGAGELFF,TGTGCCATCAGCACCGGGACACGAACCGGGGCCGGGGAGCTGTTTTTT
TRBJ2-1,.,TRBD2,TRBV30,CAWSRASGGANEQFF,TGTGCCTGGAGTCGGGCTAGCGGGGGGGCCAATGAGCAGTTCTTC
TRBJ2-7,.,.,TRBV15,CATSRDLIQGYEQYF,TGTGCCACCAGCAGGGACCTCATTCAGGGGTACGAGCAGTACTTC
TRBJ2-1,.,TRBD2,TRBV5-1,CASRPTSGVKSSYNEQFF,TGCGCCAGCAGGCCCACTAGCGGGGTAAAGTCCTCCTACAATGAGCAGTTCTTC
TRBJ2-3,.,TRBD2,TRBV6-6,CASRWGGEEGTQYF,TGTGCCAGCAGATGGGGAGGGGAGGAAGGTACGCAGTATTTT
TRBJ2-5,.,.,TRBV28,CASTRGRNQETQYF,TGTGCCAGCACCCGGGGGAGGAACCAAGAGACCCAGTACTTC
TRBJ1-5,.,.,TRBV7-3,CASSPDQGQPQHF,TGTGCCAGCAGCCCAGACCAGGGTCAGCCCCAGCATTTT
TRBJ2-1,once,TRBD2,TRBV2,CASSGELAGYNEQFF,TGTGCCAGCAGTGGGGAGTTAGCGGGTTACAATGAGCAGTTCTTC
TRBJ2-7,few,TRBD1,TRBV5-6,CASSAKQGKFPYEQYF,TGTGCCAGCAGCGCAAAACAGGGGAAGTTCCCCTACGAGCAGTACTTC
TRBJ1-2,.,TRBD1,TRBV2,CASSQTTTGSGGYTF,TGTGCCAGCAGCCAGACGACGACAGGGAGTGGAGGCTACACCTTC
TRBJ1-3,.,.,TRBV19,CAGSPRTFAGNTIYF,TGTGCCGGTAGTCCCAGGACATTTGCCGGAAACACCATATATTTT
TRBJ2-1,.,.,TRBV6-6,CASSQGHLNEQFF,TGTGCCAGCAGTCAGGGACACCTAAATGAGCAGTTCTTC
TRBJ2-1,.,TRBD1,TRBV18,CASSLLRTGENEQFF,TGTGCCAGCTCCCTCCTCCGGACAGGGGAAAATGAGCAGTTCTTC
TRBJ2-1,.,TRBD2,TRBV19,CASSGREAGNEQFF,TGTGCCAGTAGTGGGCGGGAGGCGGGAAATGAGCAGTTCTTC
TRBJ2-1,.,TRBD2,TRBV27,CASSPTWTSGKGEQFF,TGTGCCAGCAGTCCCACCTGGACTAGCGGGAAGGGTGAGCAGTTCTTC
TRBJ2-7,.,.,TRBV6-6,CASSWGYEQYF,TGTGCCAGCAGCTGGGGCTACGAGCAGTACTTC
TRBJ1-2,.,TRBD1,TRBV7-3,CASSFGQGVDGYTF,TGTGCCAGCAGCTTTGGACAGGGGGTGGATGGCTACACCTTC
TRBJ2-1,few,TRBD1,TRBV10-3,CAITPGTDNYNEQFF,TGTGCCATCACGCCTGGGACAGATAACTACAATGAGCAGTTCTTC
TRBJ2-7,once,TRBD1,TRBV7-9,CASSPPSGTGSYEQYF,TGTGCCAGCAGCCCACCTTCGGGGACAGGGTCCTACGAGCAGTACTTC
TRBJ2-7,few,TRBD1,TRBV18,CASSPKQGDYEQYF,TGTGCCAGCTCACCAAAACAGGGGGACTACGAGCAGTACTTC
TRBJ2-1,.,.,TRBV5-1,CASSLLNEQFF,TGCGCCAGCAGCTTGCTCAATGAGCAGTTCTTC
TRBJ1-2,.,.,TRBV19,CASTAGAPLGRYGYTF,TGTGCCAGTACGGCGGGGGCGCCTCTGGGAAGGTATGGCTACACCTTC
TRBJ2-7,.,TRBD2,TRBV5-6,CASSFGTSGSWYEQYF,TGTGCCAGCAGCTTCGGGACTAGCGGGAGTTGGTACGAGCAGTACTTC
TRBJ1-1,.,TRBD1,TRBV9,CASSEQGTGTEAFF,TGTGCCAGCAGCGAACAGGGGACGGGCACTGAAGCTTTCTTT
TRBJ2-1,.,.,TRBV15,CATSVQGRGDEQFF,TGTGCCACCAGCGTCCAGGGGCGAGGGGATGAGCAGTTCTTC
TRBJ2-1,.,TRBD2,TRBV6-5,CASSYPGLAVYNEQFF,TGTGCCAGCAGTTACCCGGGACTAGCGGTTTACAATGAGCAGTTCTTC
TRBJ1-5,.,.,TRBV10-3,CAISAETTVSGQPQHF,TGTGCCATCAGTGCCGAAACGACCGTCAGCGGTCAGCCCCAGCATTTT
TRBJ2-1,.,TRBD1,TRBV7-2,CASTGTGGLEQFF,TGTGCCAGCACCGGGACAGGGGGTCTTGAGCAGTTCTTC
TRBJ2-7,few,TRBD1,TRBV2,CASNRQGPSYEQYF,TGTGCCAGCAACCGACAGGGTCCCTCCTACGAGCAGTACTTC
TRBJ1-4,.,TRBD1,TRBV5-1,CASSSGGTGGTNEKLFF,TGCGCCAGCAGCTCAGGCGGGACAGGGGGCACTAATGAAAAACTGTTTTTT
TRBJ2-5,.,TRBD1,TRBV28,CATGQGQETQYF,TGTGCCACCGGACAGGGTCAAGAGACCCAGTACTTC
TRBJ1-5,.,.,TRBV30,CAWSLRKNQPQHF,TGTGCCTGGAGTTTGCGCAAGAATCAGCCCCAGCATTTT
TRBJ2-7,.,TRBD2,TRBV27,CASSPRGRLAGNYEQYF,TGTGCCAGCAGTCCGAGGGGGCGGCTAGCGGGGAACTACGAGCAGTACTTC
TRBJ2-3,.,.,TRBV6-5,CASRAVTSTDTQYF,TGTGCCAGCAGGGCGGTCACTAGCACAGATACGCAGTATTTT
TRBJ2-6,.,.,TRBV5-1,CASSLGTPGANVLTF,TGCGCCAGCAGCTTGGGCACACCTGGGGCCAACGTCCTGACTTTC
TRBJ1-4,.,.,TRBV7-3,CASRPGARTEKLFF,TGTGCCAGCCGGCCAGGGGCGCGTACTGAAAAACTGTTTTTT
TRBJ1-1,few,.,TRBV27,CASSFLQNTEAFF,TGTGCCAGCAGTTTTTTACAGAACACTGAAGCTTTCTTT